The text below deals with one T cell receptor (beta chain). The antigen remains unidentified. Each gene name is a mouse one. The read stops 1 residue short of the end of the CDR3; the missing end is completed from the germline J gene. This sample stems from a study of tissue T cells after allogeneic stem cell transplantation. This CDR3 has 14 residues. V was pared by 2 bases and J by 6 bases, with 2 bases of the junction left unmatched. Germline V gene data show CDR1 as FNHDT and CDR2 as SITEND (reference sequence). Survey-depth TCRbeta CDR3 sequencing reported V/J genes and productive frequencies. Assay: immunoSEQ multiplex PCR; the TCRdb copy retains only in-frame clones and omits some. Here the sample spans approximately 50,000 clones, approximately 70% being singletons. Findings of the study overall: In patients and mice, blood and spleen missed much of tissue repertoire. The study did not identify alloreactive or antigen-specific tissue TCRs, and some clones might be persisting host cells. Shared clones across patients were few; motif clustering revealed tissue-specific shared signatures.

This clonotype originated in a pool of C57BL/6 mice in good health. The rearrangement links TRBV19 to TRBJ2-5, with TRBD1 matching over 11 bases. The sample consisted of sorted cells pooled from one or two spleens. Incomplete CDR3 DNA: TGTGCCAGCAGTATGGGGACAGGGGGGGACACCCAGTAC. Amino acid sequence: CASSMGTGGDTQY. The whole CDR3 sequence reads CASSMGTGGDTQYF.